This TCR beta chain was sequenced in a study of patients and donors after allogeneic stem cell transplantation. This clonotype appeared a few times. TCRdb independently ran MiXCR on the RT-PCR reads; one entry per CDR3 protein. The table shows approximately 160,000 distinct CDR3 sequences, with roughly 24% occurring only once. V was shortened by 2 bases and J by 5 bases, with 12 bases between the two germline ends. CDR1 is MDHEN and CDR2 is SYDVKM in the germline V gene. The CDR3 is 14 amino acids. The receptor was isolated from a human donor who was either an allogeneic HSCT recipient or a stem cell or donor lymphocyte infusion donor (not recorded which). It is not recorded whose cells these are; they may come from a transplant donor. The chain employs TRBV28 and TRBJ1-2; D might be TRBD1 (6 bases). Sequenced material: blood, either unsorted or a sorted T cell fraction (not recorded which). The CDR3 bases are TGTGCCAGCAGTTTAATAGGCAGGGGATATGGCTACACCTTC. Encoded protein: CASSLIGRGYGYTF.